This TCR beta chain originates from a study of blood T cell repertoires in COVID-19. At the level of the study: Acute and convalescent COVID-19 specimens originated in the United States, Italy and Spain. Nucleic acid was either cDNA or gDNA, and it came from T cells, B-cell-depleted T cells, or PBMCs.

The CDR3 is 13 residues long. V was cut by 2 bases and J by 4 bases, with 8 bases left in between. Germline loops: CDR1 SGHTA, CDR2 FQGNSA. As handled by the study authors: Amplification with reference gene primers provided the estimates of nucleated cell counts. Clones were read by immunoSEQ multiplex PCR, and TCRdb kept only the in-frame ones, dropping some. The V and J calls and clone size come from that table; D and trimming were worked out from the DNA. This sample has approximately 250,000 clones, with more than 75% found just once. The gene calls are TRBV7-2 and TRBJ1-2; no reliable D call. The receptor was derived from a woman aged 55-70 years who had recovered from COVID-19. The sample consisted of peripheral blood. CDR3 loop: CASSLTVPYGYTF. The CDR3 DNA sequence: TGTGCCAGCAGCTTAACAGTTCCCTATGGCTACACCTTC.